This is a list of T cell receptor beta chains from one sample in a study of blood T cells in healthy people across ages. One entry per CDR3 protein results from TCRdb running MiXCR on the 5' RACE reads. The sample includes approximately 1,700,000 distinct CDR3 sequences, 30% to 40% of them seen just once. The sample was blood. Every receptor here comes from a human donor in good health. CDR3s include the opening cysteine and the closing phenylalanine or tryptophan. A D gene is named only where the DNA matches it firmly. Clone size is given for some rows only: seen once, a few or many times, or a class if the clone is expanded.

V	J	size	D	DNA	CDR3
TRBV20-1	TRBJ2-7	few	NA	TGCAGTGCCCCGGAAGGGGCAAAGGACGAGCAGTACTTC	CSAPEGAKDEQYF
TRBV7-3	TRBJ1-2	many	NA	TGTGCCAGCAGCCCGGGCGGGGTTGGCTACACCTTC	CASSPGGVGYTF
TRBV6-2/TRBV6-3	TRBJ2-5	once	NA	TGTGCCAGCAGGGGTAGAGGCGGGGGCCCCTTGGAGACCCAGTACTTC	CASRGRGGGPLETQYF
TRBV7-2	TRBJ2-3	NA	NA	TGTGCCAGCAGCTTAGGCTTCGGAACAGATACGCAGTATTTT	CASSLGFGTDTQYF
TRBV20-1	TRBJ2-1	few	TRBD2	TGCAGTGCTAGTCCTGGGGGGGACTGGAATGAGCAGTTCTTC	CSASPGGDWNEQFF
TRBV7-9	TRBJ1-2	few	NA	TGTGCCAGCAGCCCCCCGGGGATTGGCTATGGCTACACCTTC	CASSPPGIGYGYTF
TRBV4-1	TRBJ1-4	few	NA	TGCGCCAGCAGCCAAGTCCCCGGCAGGGTTGCTCGTGAAAAACTGTTTTTT	CASSQVPGRVAREKLFF
TRBV15	TRBJ2-1	many	NA	TGTGCCACCAGCAGACCGGGACTGCTACTTAATGAGCAGTTCTTC	CATSRPGLLLNEQFF
TRBV5-1	TRBJ1-1	NA	NA	TGCGCCAGCAGCCGGGGCGTTGAGAACACTGAAGCTTTCTTT	CASSRGVENTEAFF
TRBV9	TRBJ1-2	few	NA	TGTGCCAGCAGCGTAGGAGCGGGATTAGGTGGCTACACCTTC	CASSVGAGLGGYTF
TRBV9	TRBJ1-4	NA	NA	TGTGCCAGCAGCGTAGTAGGGATGGGAGGGGAAAAACTGTTTTTT	CASSVVGMGGEKLFF
TRBV6-2/TRBV6-3	TRBJ1-5	NA	NA	TGTGTCGGGAGAAGCAATCAGCCCCAGCATTTT	CVGRSNQPQHF
TRBV4-3	TRBJ2-1	NA	NA	TGCGCCAGCAGCCAAGTAATCGAGGGGGGATTTTACAATGAGCAGTTCTTC	CASSQVIEGGFYNEQFF
TRBV5-1	TRBJ2-1	many	NA	TGCGCCAGCAGTTTACTAGGGAATTCCTACAATGAGCAGTTCTTC	CASSLLGNSYNEQFF
TRBV20-1	TRBJ2-4	NA	TRBD2	TGCAGTGCTAGAGATCTAAGCGGGACTAGTAAATTATATGAGCAGTACTTC	CSARDLSGTSKLYEQYF
TRBV11-2	TRBJ2-7	NA	NA	TGTGCCAGCAGCTTATACTCAGCGACCTACGAGCAGTACTTC	CASSLYSATYEQYF
TRBV29-1	TRBJ2-1	many	NA	TGCAGCGTTGTATTAGACAACCGGCGATTGAATGAGCAGTTCTTC	CSVVLDNRRLNEQFF
TRBV7-8	TRBJ2-4	NA	NA	TGTGCCAGCAGCCGCGACACGTACGAGCGGTACTTC	CASSRDTYERYF
TRBV7-2	TRBJ2-3	NA	NA	TGTGCCAGCGGATGGGCGGGGCACTACACAGATACGCAGTATTTT	CASGWAGHYTDTQYF
TRBV6-2/TRBV6-3	TRBJ2-7	NA	NA	TGTGCCAGCAGTTACAGTCTGCTTTGGGGGCTCTCCTACGAGCAGTACTTC	CASSYSLLWGLSYEQYF
TRBV3-1	TRBJ1-2	NA	NA	TGTGCCAGCAGCCAATTAAACTCATATGGCTACACCTTC	CASSQLNSYGYTF
TRBV12-3/TRBV12-4	TRBJ1-2	NA	NA	TGTGCCAGCAGTTTCATTCAGGCCCCCTATGGCTACACCTTC	CASSFIQAPYGYTF
TRBV28	TRBJ1-2	few	NA	TGTGCCAGCAGTCGAACCATTGGCTACACCTTC	CASSRTIGYTF
TRBV7-2	TRBJ2-5	NA	NA	TGTGCCAGCAGCTTCGCGGGGTTGATCCCGGAGACCCAGTACTTC	CASSFAGLIPETQYF
TRBV3-1	TRBJ2-1	NA	NA	TGTGCCAGCAGCCAAGAGAAGACTAGTCTGAACAATGAGCAGTTCTTC	CASSQEKTSLNNEQFF
TRBV27	TRBJ2-3	NA	NA	TGTGCCAGCAGTTCCCCCGCAGGGCAGGCTGAACGTCCAGATACGCAGTATTTT	CASSSPAGQAERPDTQYF
TRBV5-5	TRBJ2-3	NA	NA	TGTGCCAGCAGCTTTGGGAGTTCGGGCGGGGAAGATACGCAGTATTTT	CASSFGSSGGEDTQYF